This T cell receptor (beta chain) appears in the sequencing data of a study of T cells in Graves' hyperthyroidism and ophthalmopathy. A few counts support this clonotype. RNA transcripts served as the template for amplifying TCR beta CDR3 regions. First-round RT-PCR with HTBI primers amplified the TCR CDR3 region. MiXCR, applied by TCRdb to the multiplex PCR reads, yields one record per CDR3 protein. This sample has 550,000 to 800,000 distinct CDR3 sequences, with 16% found just once. CDR1 MGHRA and CDR2 YSYEKL come from the germline V gene. This CDR3 is 15 amino acids long. V lost 1 base to trimming and J lost 2 bases, with 10 bases between them.

The sequenced sample consisted of blood. This receptor was identified in a man between 18 and 35 years old with Graves' hyperthyroidism. This chain uses TRBV4-1 with TRBJ2-3; maybe TRBD2 (5 bases). The CDR3 nucleotides read TGCGCCAGCAGCCAAGGTCTCCGGGACACAGATACGCAGTATTTT. It yields the protein CASSQGLRDTDTQYF.